Below, 29 T cell receptor beta chains from the same sample are listed, as sequenced in a study of blood T cells in healthy people across ages. A J-beta primer mix and a sample-barcoded 5' primer were used in a second PCR of about 7 to 12 cycles. Using its own MiXCR run on the 5' RACE reads, TCRdb lists one record per CDR3 protein. Here the sample spans roughly 800,000 distinct CDR3 sequences, 55% to 75% being singletons. Sample: blood. The receptors here all came from a man between 25 and 39 years old in good health.

The V gene is TRBV7-2, the J gene TRBJ1-6; no reliable D call. Trimming cost V 1 base and J 9 bases, with 10 bases left between them. CDR3 length: 14 residues. Germline CDR1 SGHTA, CDR2 FQGNSA. In nucleotides, the CDR3 is TGTGCCAGCAGCTTAGAGGGTTTGAGTTCACCCCTCCACTTT. It translates to CASSLEGLSSPLHF.

This clonotype was picked up a small number of times. V usage is TRBV15 and J usage is TRBJ2-3; maybe TRBD2 (5 bases). This CDR3 is 15 amino acids long. Trimming pared 5 bases from V and 0 bases from J, leaving 12 bases between. Germline assignment: CDR1 LNHNV and CDR2 YYDKDF (reference sequence). Written as DNA, the CDR3 is TGTGCCACCAGCGTCGGGATTGCTAGCACAGATACGCAGTATTTT. Translating gives CATSVGIASTDTQYF.

A few counts support this clonotype. The V call is TRBV4-3, the J call TRBJ2-7, with a weak D call TRBD2 (6 bases). The CDR3 extends over 17 amino acids. Germline V gene sequence: CDR1 LGHNA, CDR2 YSLEER. V shed 1 base and J shed 0 bases, with 16 bases lying between them. The CDR3 DNA sequence: TGCGCCAGCAGCCAAGTCTGGGAGGCAGCTCACTCCTACGAGCAGTACTTC. Protein product: CASSQVWEAAHSYEQYF.

CDR3 region: CASSLQAGNEQFF. Here the CDR3 DNA reads TGTGCCAGCAGCCTCCAAGCGGGCAATGAGCAGTTCTTC. The rearrangement links TRBV3-1 to TRBJ2-1; TRBD2 is a possible D gene (6 bases). CDR1 is LGHDT and CDR2 is YNNKEL in the germline V gene (reference sequence). The CDR3 is 13 residues long. V dropped 4 bases and J dropped 6 bases, with 10 bases sitting between them.

The CDR3 loop reads CSASGLQETQYF. DNA of the CDR3: TGCAGTGCTAGTGGCTTACAAGAGACCCAGTACTTC. This chain links TRBV20-1 with TRBJ2-4; no reliable D call. The J call may be incorrect, as the DNA end agrees better with TRBJ2-5. There are 12 residues in the CDR3. Germline assignment: CDR1 DFQATT and CDR2 SNEGSKA (reference sequence).

As to this clonotype: One end of the junction varies from germline; a read error may be responsible. The V and J genes are TRBV7-2 and TRBJ2-7; no definite D call. CDR1 SGHTA and CDR2 FQGNSA come from the germline V gene. CDR3 size: 12 residues. The CDR3 bases are TGTGCCGGCAGCTTAAGAAGTAATACACGGTTCTTC. Translating it yields CAGSLRSNTRFF.

The gene calls are TRBV7-9 and TRBJ1-2; tentatively, D is TRBD1 (5 bases). The CDR3 is made up of 16 amino acids. Germline V gives CDR1 SEHNR, CDR2 FQNEAQ (reference sequence). V was cut by 7 bases and J by 5 bases, with 23 bases left in between. In DNA, the CDR3 is TGTGCCAGCATCCTCTTAAGCCCCGGGACGGAGTATGGCTACACCTTC. Translated, it gives CASILLSPGTEYGYTF. The full variable domain, its missing parts supplied by reference TRBV7-9 and TRBJ1-2, is DTGVSQNPRHKITKRGQNVTFRCDPISEHNRLYWYRQTLGQGPEFLTYFQNEAQLEKSRLLSDRFSAERPKGSFSTLEIQRTEQGDSAMYLCASILLSPGTEYGYTFGSGTRLTVV.

The chain couples TRBV7-6 to TRBJ2-3, with D perhaps TRBD2 (6 bases). CDR1 and CDR2 (germline): SGHVS, FNYEAQ. This CDR3 comprises 17 residues. V was trimmed by 4 bases and J by 5 bases, leaving 22 bases between them. CDR3: CASSSPGDPVRGDTQYF. In nucleotides, the CDR3 is TGTGCCAGCAGCTCCCCGGGGGACCCAGTAAGAGGAGATACGCAGTATTTT.

The gene calls are TRBV12-3 or TRBV12-4 and TRBJ2-3; D possibly corresponds to TRBD1 (6 bases). The ends were cut back, 6 bases at V and 2 bases at J, with 9 bases in the middle. The CDR3 length is 13 residues. This CDR3 reads CASSLGHTDTQYF. CDR3 nucleotides: TGTGCCAGCAGCTTGGGACACACAGATACGCAGTATTTT.

The gene calls are TRBV20-1 and TRBJ2-5, with 8 bases fitting TRBD2. CDR3 length equals 13 residues. CDR1 and CDR2 from the germline V gene are DFQATT and SNEGSKA (reference sequence). Trimming cost V 6 bases and J 5 bases; bases outside gene matches: 8. CDR3 in amino acids: CSASGGALETQYF. As DNA, the CDR3 is TGCAGTGCGTCCGGGGGGGCCCTTGAGACCCAGTACTTC.

This clonotype came up once. The junction and the germline gene differ at one end; a read error may be behind it. This sequence joins TRBV11-1 and TRBJ2-1, with D unclear. The germline CDR1 and CDR2 sequences are SGHAT and FQDESV (reference sequence). This CDR3 is built from 16 residues. In DNA form, the CDR3 reads TGTGCCAGCAGCAATACCGGGCCCGGAAGCTACAATGGGCAGTTCTTC. Translated, it gives CASSNTGPGSYNGQFF.

The chain couples TRBV11-1 to TRBJ1-2; 7 positions match TRBD1. The CDR3 totals 16 residues. J was trimmed by 1 base and V by 5 bases; bases with no gene match: 10. In germline, CDR1 is SGHAT, CDR2 FQDESV (reference sequence). The CDR3 loop reads CASSEGTGDDNYGYTF. The CDR3 DNA sequence: TGTGCCAGCAGCGAGGGCACAGGGGACGATAACTATGGCTACACCTTC.

V is TRBV6-2 or TRBV6-3 and J is TRBJ2-1; 11 bases are a match to TRBD2. The CDR3 length is 16 residues. J was trimmed by 4 bases and V by 6 bases; bases with no gene match: 8. Germline loops: CDR1 MNHEY, CDR2 SVGEGT. The CDR3 DNA reads TGTGCCAGCAGACCCCTAGCGGGAGGTCAGTACAATGAGCAGTTCTTC. Translating it yields CASRPLAGGQYNEQFF.

Only one count was recorded for this clonotype. The CDR3 sequence is CSAGQSNTGELFF. CDR3 bases: TGCAGCGCCGGACAGTCGAACACCGGGGAGCTGTTTTTT. V and J are TRBV29-1 and TRBJ2-2, with D possibly being TRBD1 (6 bases). Germline loops: CDR1 SQVTM, CDR2 ANQGSEA. The CDR3 is 13 amino acids. V was clipped by 7 bases and J by 0 bases, with 9 bases between them.

This chain uses TRBV10-1 with TRBJ1-1; 8 nucleotides line up with TRBD1. Germline CDR1 and CDR2: WNHNN and SYGVQD (reference sequence). The CDR3 is made up of 14 amino acids. Trimming removed 6 bases from V and 5 bases from J; junction bases left unmatched: 8. CDR3 DNA: TGCGCCAGCAGCCGACAGGGGCTAATGACTGAAGCTTTCTTT. Translated: CASSRQGLMTEAFF.

This clonotype has just a few counts. This chain joins TRBV7-2 and TRBJ2-3; 9 nucleotides align to TRBD2. V was clipped by 0 bases and J by 6 bases; unmatched bases: 7. The length of the CDR3 is 16 residues. CDR1 and CDR2 from the germline V gene are SGHTA and FQGNSA. Here the CDR3 reads CASSLALRGGPDTQYF. DNA of the CDR3: TGTGCCAGCAGCTTAGCTTTGCGGGGGGGACCGGATACGCAGTATTTT. Filled out from reference TRBV7-2 and TRBJ2-3, the complete variable domain reads GAGVSQSPSNKVTEKGKDVELRCDPISGHTALYWYRQSLGQGLEFLIYFQGNSAPDKSGLPSDRFSAERTGGSVSTLTIQRTQQEDSAVYLCASSLALRGGPDTQYFGPGTRLTVL.

V and J are TRBV14 and TRBJ2-1; D is unclear. Trimming removed 5 bases from V and 5 bases from J, with 10 bases in between. Germline-derived CDR1 and CDR2 are SGHDN and FVKESK. CDR3 length equals 13 residues. CDR3 protein: CASSEGRHNEQFF. DNA of the CDR3: TGTGCCAGCAGCGAAGGCAGGCACAATGAGCAGTTCTTC. Variable domain in full (rest from reference TRBV14 and TRBJ2-1): EAGVTQFPSHSVIEKGQTVTLRCDPISGHDNLYWYRRVMGKEIKFLLHFVKESKQDESGMPNNRFLAERTGGTYSTLKVQPAELEDSGVYFCASSEGRHNEQFFGPGTRLTVL.

In this sample, this clonotype turned up a few times. The CDR3 region is CASISWGAEETQYF. For the CDR3, the DNA is TGTGCCAGCATAAGTTGGGGGGCCGAAGAGACCCAGTACTTC. This chain links TRBV6-1 with TRBJ2-5; D is possibly TRBD1 or TRBD2 (6 bases each). V was cut by 7 bases and J by 3 bases, with 15 bases left in between. CDR1 MNHNS and CDR2 SASEGT come from the germline V gene. This CDR3 has 14 amino acids.

V is TRBV7-8 and J is TRBJ2-7; D gene uncertain. The ends were cut back, 1 base at V and 7 bases at J, with 11 bases in the middle. Germline-derived CDR1 and CDR2 are SGHVS and FQNEAQ. CDR3 size: 13 residues. CDR3 in amino acids: CASSLGLTQEQYF. Here the CDR3 DNA reads TGTGCCAGCAGCTTAGGACTGACACAAGAGCAGTACTTC.

In regard to this clonotype: The junction shows a germline mismatch at one end, possibly a read error. The chain links TRBV10-2 to TRBJ1-2; D may be TRBD1 (5 bases). Germline CDR1 reads WSHSY; CDR2 reads SAAADI. The CDR3 runs to 13 residues. This CDR3 reads CASSTQGDYDYTF. In nucleotides, the CDR3 is TGCGCCAGCAGTACCCAGGGAGACTATGACTACACCTTC.

A few counts support this clonotype. This chain joins TRBV27 and TRBJ2-7, with D unclear. This CDR3 region has 11 residues. In germline, CDR1 is MNHEY, CDR2 SMNVEV (reference sequence). V was pared by 6 bases and J by 3 bases, with 6 bases between. CDR3 protein: CASRARYEQYF. The DNA of the CDR3 is TGTGCCAGCAGGGCCCGCTACGAGCAGTACTTC.

V and J are TRBV14 and TRBJ1-1, with 8 bases lining up with TRBD1. Trimming removed 4 bases from V and 1 base from J; junction bases left unmatched: 8. This CDR3 spans 16 amino acids. Germline V gives CDR1 SGHDN, CDR2 FVKESK. The CDR3 nucleotides read TGTGCCAGCAGCCCCATGCAGGGGGCAGCGAACACTGAAGCTTTCTTT. It is translated as CASSPMQGAANTEAFF.

J is TRBJ2-7 and V is TRBV19, with 8 nucleotides matching TRBD2. Germline lookup yields CDR1 LNHDA and CDR2 SQIVND (reference sequence). Losses at the gene ends were 5 bases for V and 4 bases for J; bases not matched to a gene: 16. The CDR3 spans 17 residues. The CDR3 protein is CASSGTGLDAFIYEQYF. Written as DNA, the CDR3 is TGTGCCAGTAGTGGAACGGGACTAGACGCCTTCATTTACGAGCAGTACTTC. Full variable domain (rest looked up from reference TRBV19 and TRBJ2-7): DGGITQSPKYLFRKEGQNVTLSCEQNLNHDAMYWYRQDPGQGLRLIYYSQIVNDFQKGDIAEGYSVSREKKESFPLTVTSAQKNPTAFYLCASSGTGLDAFIYEQYFGPGTRLTVT.

The J gene is TRBJ2-5, the V gene TRBV7-2, with D perhaps matching TRBD2 (6 bases). Germline values: CDR1 SGHTA, CDR2 FQGNSA. This CDR3 spans 12 amino acids. V shed 4 bases and J shed 5 bases, with 8 bases lying between them. CDR3 coding DNA: TGTGCCAGCAGCTCGGGGAGGGAGACCCAGTACTTC. This sequence encodes CASSSGRETQYF.

The chain employs TRBV20-1 and TRBJ2-1; D is possibly TRBD2 (6 bases). V was clipped by 5 bases and J by 12 bases, with 20 bases between them. Germline V lookup: CDR1 DFQATT, CDR2 SNEGSKA (reference sequence). The CDR3 consists of 13 residues. The CDR3 nucleotides read TGCAGTGCTTATTTGGGCTCGGCCGGGGGGCAGTTCTTC. This translates into CSAYLGSAGGQFF.

This chain uses TRBV6-5 with TRBJ2-5; D is unresolved. V lost 6 bases to trimming and J lost 4 bases, with 15 bases between them. Per germline, CDR1 MNHEY and CDR2 SVGAGI. The CDR3 covers 14 residues. CDR3 in amino acids: CASRLSRSPETQYF. The CDR3 bases are TGTGCCAGCAGACTCAGCAGGAGCCCAGAGACCCAGTACTTC.

The V and J genes are TRBV28 and TRBJ2-1; D is undetermined. This CDR3 has 14 amino acids. The germline V gene has CDR1 MDHEN and CDR2 SYDVKM. Trimming cost V 5 bases and J 6 bases, with 14 bases left between them. As DNA, the CDR3 is TGTGCCAGCAGTACACCGGGTTTCCGCAATGAGCAGTTCTTC. Protein sequence: CASSTPGFRNEQFF.

This chain uses TRBV29-1 with TRBJ2-6, with D unresolved. The CDR3 consists of 14 residues. The germline V gene encodes CDR1 SQVTM and CDR2 ANQGSEA. V was clipped by 1 base and J by 0 bases, with 4 bases between them. In nucleotides, the CDR3 is TGCAGCGTTGAAGGACACTCTGGGGCCAACGTCCTGACTTTC. Protein product: CSVEGHSGANVLTF.

The V gene is TRBV18, the J gene TRBJ1-1, with D perhaps matching TRBD1 (5 bases). Germline V gives CDR1 KGHSH, CDR2 LQKENI. This CDR3 has 15 residues. The V end lost 3 bases, the J end lost 3 bases, and 14 bases lay between the germline ends. CDR3 nucleotides: TGTGCCAGCTCACCGGGCGGGACCTCTTACACTGAAGCTTTCTTT. Translating gives CASSPGGTSYTEAFF.